Listed below are T cell receptor beta chains from one sample, sequenced in a study of shared clonotypes between healthy human individuals. The table came from immunoSEQ multiplex PCR; TCRdb's copy has only in-frame clones and leaves some out. The sample carries a few hundred thousand clones, around 97% recorded once. The material sequenced was naive CD4+ T cells sorted from blood. These receptors came from a woman in her 30s in good health. Each CDR3 is given with its conserved first and last residue. Each record gives: clone size, J gene, V gene, D gene, CDR3 DNA, CDR3 protein. The D gene is left open where the match is weak. Not every row has a clone size; where given, it reads once, few, many or a size class.

.,TRBJ2-2,TRBV29-1,TRBD1,TGCAGCGCCCGACAGGGTAACACCGGGGAGCTGTTTTTT,CSARQGNTGELFF
.,TRBJ2-1,TRBV5-1,TRBD2,TGCGCCAGCAGCGTACTAGCGGGTGAGCAGTTCTTC,CASSVLAGEQFF
.,TRBJ2-1,TRBV5-1,TRBD2,TGCGCCAGCAGCTGGGGGACTAGCTCAAGGGGCAATGAGCAGTTCTTC,CASSWGTSSRGNEQFF
.,TRBJ2-2,TRBV7-3,TRBD1,TGTGCCAGCAGCCCCAAAGGGGGGACAGGGAACACCGGGGAGCTGTTTTTT,CASSPKGGTGNTGELFF
.,TRBJ2-1,TRBV5-1,.,TGCGCCAGCAGCCCCCGGGAGTCCGGTGAGCAGTTCTTC,CASSPRESGEQFF
.,TRBJ1-1,TRBV6-6,.,TGTGCCAGCAGGGAGACGGAAACTGAAGCTTTCTTT,CASRETETEAFF
.,TRBJ2-5,TRBV6-1,.,TGTGCCAGCAGTGCAACACACCTACATCAAGAGACCCAGTACTTC,CASSATHLHQETQYF
.,TRBJ2-1,TRBV6-6,.,TGTGCCAGCAGTTCCGGGACTCTGTACAATGAGCAGTTCTTC,CASSSGTLYNEQFF
.,TRBJ2-1,TRBV5-1,TRBD2,TGCGCCAGCAGCTTGGCCGGGCTAGCGGACTCCGGTAGAAATGAGCAGTTCTTC,CASSLAGLADSGRNEQFF
.,TRBJ2-5,TRBV7-2,.,TGTGCCAGCAGCACGACACGGGGCCAAGAGACCCAGTACTTC,CASSTTRGQETQYF
.,TRBJ1-4,TRBV28,.,TGTGCCAGCAGCCCCGGAGGGGGGACTAATGAAAAACTGTTTTTT,CASSPGGGTNEKLFF
.,TRBJ2-3,TRBV19,TRBD1,TGTGCCAGTAGTACGCGGGACAGGGGTTCTGATACGCAGTATTTT,CASSTRDRGSDTQYF
.,TRBJ2-1,TRBV4-1,.,TGCGCCAGCAGCCACTCTCATACCTACAATGAGCAGTTCTTC,CASSHSHTYNEQFF
.,TRBJ1-1,TRBV4-1,.,TGCGCCAGCAGCCTTCAAGGGGGGGCGAACACTGAAGCTTTCTTT,CASSLQGGANTEAFF
.,TRBJ2-1,TRBV6-1,.,TGTGCCAGCAGTCTGATTCCCGGGGGTAACAATGAGCAGTTCTTC,CASSLIPGGNNEQFF
once,TRBJ2-1,TRBV25-1,TRBD2,TGTGCCAGCAGTGATACTAGCGGGAGGTTGTATGAGCAGTTCTTC,CASSDTSGRLYEQFF
.,TRBJ1-2,TRBV29-1,TRBD1,TGCAGCGCAGGGACAGGGGCTAACTATGGCTACACCTTC,CSAGTGANYGYTF
.,TRBJ2-7,TRBV18,TRBD1,TGTGCCAGCTCACCAAACCGGGACAGGGATCCCTACGAGCAGTACTTC,CASSPNRDRDPYEQYF
once,TRBJ2-5,TRBV7-9,TRBD1,TGTGCCAGCAGCTGGGGACAGAATCAAGAGACCCAGTACTTC,CASSWGQNQETQYF
.,TRBJ2-1,TRBV7-8,TRBD2,TGTGCCAGCAGCGGACTAGCGGGAGAATACAATGAGCAGTTCTTC,CASSGLAGEYNEQFF